Following are 24 T cell receptor beta chains from one sample sequenced in a study of blood T cell repertoires in COVID-19. Here immunoSEQ multiplex PCR was the method, and the copy in TCRdb shows in-frame clones only, minus some. The data contain 150,000 to 200,000 clones, more than 75% of them singletons. The material sequenced was PBMCs or T cells enriched from blood (not recorded which). The receptor source for this set is a woman between 50 and 59 years old with acute COVID-19.

The V and J genes are TRBV7-6 and TRBJ2-5, with TRBD1 matching 8 bases. Germline CDR1 SGHVS, CDR2 FNYEAQ. This CDR3 region has 16 residues. V lost 5 bases, J lost 5 bases, and 13 bases stayed unmatched. The CDR3 coding sequence is TGTGCCAGCAGCCCCCCATTTACAGGGGGTGCGGAGACCCAGTACTTC. Its translation: CASSPPFTGGAETQYF.

This chain links TRBV7-6 with TRBJ2-3; TRBD2 agrees at 11 bases. The CDR3 totals 16 residues. Trimming at V came to 5 bases and at J to 2 bases, leaving 6 bases not matched to a gene. The germline V gene encodes CDR1 SGHVS and CDR2 FNYEAQ. The CDR3 reads CASSVTSGGLTDTQYF. The CDR3 DNA reads as TGTGCCAGCAGCGTAACTAGCGGGGGTCTCACAGATACGCAGTATTTT.

A remark on this clone: Distinct nucleotide sequences in the sample also encode this CDR3. The chain employs TRBV24-1 and TRBJ1-5; 10 bases agree with TRBD1. Germline CDR1 and CDR2: KGHDR and SFDVKD. This CDR3 has 15 amino acids. V was clipped by 4 bases and J by 4 bases; unmatched bases: 3. Here the CDR3 reads CATSDGQGVNQPQHF. The CDR3 nucleotides read TGTGCCACCAGTGACGGACAGGGGGTTAATCAGCCCCAGCATTTT.

This clone occurred a few times. This chain joins TRBV10-1 and TRBJ1-5; D is unresolved. CDR3 length equals 13 residues. The germline V gene has CDR1 WNHNN and CDR2 SYGVQD (reference sequence). V was trimmed by 0 bases and J by 7 bases, leaving 7 bases between them. CDR3 residues: CASSESGVQPQHF. The CDR3 nucleotides are TGCGCCAGCAGTGAGTCGGGCGTCCAGCCCCAGCATTTT.

In its sample, this clone was seen a few times. The chain combines TRBV6-1 with TRBJ1-3; 9 bases match TRBD1. With 1 base clipped from V and 4 bases from J, the junction kept 14 bases outside the gene matches. Germline-derived CDR1 and CDR2 are MNHNS and SASEGT. The CDR3 has 19 amino acids. CDR3 residues: CASSEGGTGQGSGGNTIYF. The CDR3 nucleotides read TGTGCCAGCAGTGAAGGAGGGACAGGGCAAGGCTCGGGGGGAAACACCATATATTTT.

The chain recombines TRBV6-6 with TRBJ2-1; 8 nucleotides match TRBD1. V lost 5 bases, J lost 3 bases, and 12 bases stayed unmatched. This CDR3 region has 17 residues. Germline V gene sequence: CDR1 MNHNY, CDR2 SVGAGI (reference sequence). The CDR3 DNA reads as TGTGCCAGCAGTCCCTACACCGGGACAGGCCACTACAATGAGCAGTTCTTC. It specifies CASSPYTGTGHYNEQFF.

The chain recombines TRBV5-8 with TRBJ1-6; TRBD1 might be the D (5 bases). The CDR3 has 15 residues. Germline CDR1 SGHTS, CDR2 YDEGEE. Between the trimmed V and J ends, which lost 4 bases and 9 bases, there was a span of 17 bases. CDR3 DNA: TGTGCCAGCAGCGCGACAGTTGTTTTGGGTTCACCCCTCCACTTT. It codes for CASSATVVLGSPLHF.

V is TRBV19 and J is TRBJ1-2; D is perhaps TRBD1 (5 bases). Trimming removed 2 bases from V and 9 bases from J, with 16 bases in between. The CDR3 extends over 14 amino acids. Germline assignment: CDR1 LNHDA and CDR2 SQIVND (reference sequence). CDR3: CASSIRVGDPRYTF. The CDR3 nucleotides are TGTGCCAGTAGTATACGGGTAGGGGATCCACGCTACACCTTC.

A note on this clone: Different DNA sequences within this sample yield the same CDR3. CDR3 bases: TGTGCCAGCTCACCGAGACAGGGAACCTACGAGCAGTACGTC. This translates into CASSPRQGTYEQYV. The J gene is TRBJ2-7, the V gene TRBV18; TRBD1 agrees at 7 bases. Unmatched junction bases numbered 4, after V lost 3 bases and J lost 2 bases. Germline values: CDR1 KGHSH, CDR2 LQKENI. The CDR3 covers 14 residues.

The chain has TRBV4-1 and TRBJ1-3, with 9 bases that match TRBD1. Trimming removed 0 bases from V and 7 bases from J; junction bases left unmatched: 7. Germline V gives CDR1 MGHRA, CDR2 YSYEKL. This CDR3 has 16 residues. This CDR3 reads CASSQDRQGVWNTIYF. CDR3 sequence (DNA): TGCGCCAGCAGCCAAGATCGACAGGGGGTTTGGAACACCATATATTTT.

V gene TRBV28 combines with J gene TRBJ1-5, with D perhaps TRBD1 (6 bases). With 5 bases removed from V and 6 bases from J, the gap between germline ends came to 17 bases. This CDR3 is built from 15 residues. Germline CDR1 is MDHEN and CDR2 is SYDVKM. This CDR3 is CASSILARGGQPQHF. The CDR3 region has the DNA TGTGCCAGCAGTATCCTCGCCAGGGGCGGTCAGCCCCAGCATTTT. The variable domain in full, completed from reference TRBV28 and TRBJ1-5, reads DVKVTQSSRYLVKRTGEKVFLECVQDMDHENMFWYRQDPGLGLRLIYFSYDVKMKEKGDIPEGYSVSREKKERFSLILESASTNQTSMYLCASSILARGGQPQHFGDGTRLSIL.

The CDR3, as DNA: TGTGCCAGTAGTATCCGGGTGGGACAGACCAAAAACATTCAGTACTTC. It translates to CASSIRVGQTKNIQYF. This chain links TRBV19 with TRBJ2-4; the match to TRBD1 covers 7 bases. CDR1 and CDR2 (germline): LNHDA, SQIVND (reference sequence). V dropped 3 bases and J dropped 2; count of bases not matched to a gene: 7. The CDR3 extends over 16 amino acids.

The chain links TRBV19 to TRBJ2-3; perhaps TRBD1 as D (5 bases). CDR1 is LNHDA, CDR2 SQIVND, per germline (reference sequence). Deletions cut 5 bases from V and 5 bases from J, with 14 bases between. The CDR3 runs to 14 residues. CDR3 amino acids: CASSPPNQGDTQYF. CDR3 sequence (DNA): TGTGCCAGTAGTCCCCCGAACCAGGGAGATACGCAGTATTTT.

The table lists this clone with a few counts. V and J are TRBV4-2 and TRBJ1-6; D gene unclear. CDR3 length equals 15 residues. Germline-derived CDR1 and CDR2 are LGHNA and YNFKEQ. V lost 0 bases to trimming and J lost 6 bases, with 9 bases between them. CDR3 bases: TGTGCCAGCAGCCAAGATACAACAGTTAATTCACCCCTCCACTTT. Translation gives CASSQDTTVNSPLHF.

The rearrangement uses TRBV10-3 and TRBJ2-1; 12 bases map to TRBD2. Unmatched junction bases numbered 4, after V lost 4 bases and J lost 6 bases. CDR3 length: 15 amino acids. The germline V gene has CDR1 ENHRY and CDR2 SYGVKD. The chain's CDR3 is CAISVLAGGLNEQFF. DNA for the CDR3: TGTGCCATCAGTGTCCTAGCGGGGGGGCTCAATGAGCAGTTCTTC.

This chain uses TRBV27 with TRBJ2-1, with TRBD2 matching over 9 bases. In germline, CDR1 is MNHEY, CDR2 SMNVEV (reference sequence). This CDR3 spans 14 amino acids. With 2 bases clipped from V and 7 bases from J, the junction kept 3 bases outside the gene matches. The chain's CDR3 is CASSLAGGHNEQFF. CDR3 nucleotide sequence: TGTGCCAGCAGTTTAGCGGGGGGGCATAATGAGCAGTTCTTC.

This clone has only a few counts. This chain connects TRBV19 to TRBJ2-3; tentatively, D is TRBD2 (5 bases). The CDR3 is 15 amino acids. Trimming removed 5 bases at V and 0 bases at J, with 12 bases between. Germline values: CDR1 LNHDA, CDR2 SQIVND (reference sequence). The CDR3 loop reads CASSQRYQSTDTQYF. CDR3 DNA sequence: TGTGCCAGTAGTCAGCGGTACCAAAGCACAGATACGCAGTATTTT.

This chain connects TRBV7-6 to TRBJ2-3, with 8 positions matching TRBD1. Germline trimming cut 5 bases from V and 1 base from J; bases unmatched to any gene: 8. Germline V gene sequence: CDR1 SGHVS, CDR2 FNYEAQ. The CDR3 runs 16 residues. The CDR3 sequence is CASSPMQTGGTDTQYF. CDR3 nucleotide sequence: TGTGCCAGCAGCCCTATGCAGACAGGGGGCACAGATACGCAGTATTTT.

The V call is TRBV19, the J call TRBJ2-2, with D possibly being TRBD1 (5 bases). Trimming left V 5 bases short and J 2 bases short, with 12 bases between. The V gene's germline CDR1 is LNHDA and CDR2 SQIVND (reference sequence). The CDR3 sequence is 15 residues long. CDR3 sequence (DNA): TGTGCCAGTAGTGCCGGACATCTAAACACCGGGGAGCTGTTTTTT. This translates into CASSAGHLNTGELFF.

The chain carries TRBV19 and TRBJ1-3; TRBD1 matches at 7 bases. The CDR3 sequence is 13 residues long. V trimming: 7 bases; J trimming: 4 bases; junction bases outside the gene matches: 4. From germline, CDR1 is LNHDA and CDR2 SQIVND (reference sequence). The CDR3 sequence: CASTGTDGNTIYF. CDR3 sequence (DNA): TGTGCCAGTACCGGGACAGACGGAAACACCATATATTTT.

As DNA, the CDR3 is TGTGCCAGCAGCTCCAGGGGGTTGAGAAACACCATATATTTT. It encodes CASSSRGLRNTIYF. The V and J genes are TRBV7-2 and TRBJ1-3; 7 nucleotides match TRBD1. Losses at the gene ends were 4 bases for V and 5 bases for J; bases not matched to a gene: 5. Germline CDR1 SGHTA, CDR2 FQGNSA. CDR3 length: 14 residues.

Details on this clone: Germline is not matched at one junction end, which may reflect a read error. This chain links TRBV7-2 with TRBJ2-5; 14 bases agree with TRBD2. CDR1 is SGHTA and CDR2 is FQGNSA in the germline V gene. The CDR3 length is 17 residues. The CDR3, as DNA: TGTGCCAGCAGCTCCGGGACTAGCGGGGGACCTCAAGGGACCCAGTACTTC. Amino acid sequence: CASSSGTSGGPQGTQYF.

The chain recombines TRBV6-2 or TRBV6-3 with TRBJ2-3, with TRBD2 matching 7 bases. CDR3 size: 17 residues. The ends lost 4 bases at V and 0 bases at J; junction bases unmatched: 10. Germline V gene lookup returns CDR1 MNHEY and CDR2 SVGEGT. The CDR3 loop is CASSSPSAAGSTDTQYF. The DNA for the CDR3 is TGTGCCAGCAGTTCCCCTTCGGCAGCGGGGAGCACAGATACGCAGTATTTT.

This chain connects TRBV29-1 to TRBJ1-2; 9 nucleotides agree with TRBD1. J was trimmed by 7 bases and V by 6 bases; bases with no gene match: 12. The CDR3 spans 14 residues. Per the germline V gene, CDR1 is SQVTM and CDR2 is ANQGSEA. Here the CDR3 reads CSVRPGTGSGGYTF. CDR3 sequence (DNA): TGCAGCGTACGTCCCGGGACAGGGAGTGGTGGCTACACCTTC.